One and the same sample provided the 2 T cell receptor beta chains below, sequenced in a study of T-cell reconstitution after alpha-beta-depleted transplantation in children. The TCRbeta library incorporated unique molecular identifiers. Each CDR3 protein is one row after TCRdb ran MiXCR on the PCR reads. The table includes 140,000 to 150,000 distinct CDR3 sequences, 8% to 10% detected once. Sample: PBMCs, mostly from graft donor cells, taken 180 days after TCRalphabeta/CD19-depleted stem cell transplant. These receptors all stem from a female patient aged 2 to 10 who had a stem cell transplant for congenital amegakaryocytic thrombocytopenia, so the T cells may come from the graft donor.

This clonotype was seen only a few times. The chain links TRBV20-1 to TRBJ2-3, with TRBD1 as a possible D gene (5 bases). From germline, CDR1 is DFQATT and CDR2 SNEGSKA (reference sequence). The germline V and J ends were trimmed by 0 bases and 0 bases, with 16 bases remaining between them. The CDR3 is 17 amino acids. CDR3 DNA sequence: TGCAGTGCTAGAGATCAGGGCGGATACGCTAGCACAGATACGCAGTATTTT. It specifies CSARDQGGYASTDTQYF.

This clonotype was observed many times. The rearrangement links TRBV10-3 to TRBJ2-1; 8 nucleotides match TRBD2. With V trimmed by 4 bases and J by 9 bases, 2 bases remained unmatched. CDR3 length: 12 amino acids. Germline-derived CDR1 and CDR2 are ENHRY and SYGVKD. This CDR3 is CAISGGGFEQFF. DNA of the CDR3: TGTGCCATCAGTGGCGGGGGGTTTGAGCAGTTCTTC.